Listed below are T cell receptor beta chains from one sample, sequenced in a study of OX40 agonist ivuxolimab in advanced cancers. The protocol was immunoSEQ multiplex PCR, while the TCRdb copy is restricted to in-frame clones and leaves out a portion. The sample consists of roughly 90,000 clones, just over 90% of them appearing once. Sequenced material: CD4+ or CD8+ T cells sorted from blood, taken in a trial of the OX40 agonist ivuxolimab. The receptors derive from an adult with an advanced solid tumor such as melanoma, head and neck, liver or kidney cancer. Both conserved end residues are part of each CDR3. Each record gives: J gene, D gene, clone size, V gene, CDR3 DNA, CDR3 protein. The D gene is left open where the match is weak. For some rows the clone size is stated as once, few or many, or as a class when expanded; others skip it.

J: TRBJ2-1
D: TRBD2
size: .
V: TRBV6-4
DNA: TGTGCCAGCAGTGACGGACTAGCGGGGCAAGGGGAGCAGTTCTTC
CDR3: CASSDGLAGQGEQFF

J: TRBJ2-1
D: TRBD1
size: .
V: TRBV5-4
DNA: TGTGCCAGCAGCGGCCGGGACAGGGTCCACAATGAGCAGTTCTTC
CDR3: CASSGRDRVHNEQFF

J: TRBJ2-3
D: TRBD2
size: .
V: TRBV7-9
DNA: TGTGCCAGCAGCTTGGGACTAGCGGACACAGATACGCAGTATTTT
CDR3: CASSLGLADTDTQYF

J: TRBJ2-1
D: .
size: .
V: TRBV19
DNA: TGTGCCAGTACTCTGGGAGACCTCTCCTACAATGAGCAGTTCTTC
CDR3: CASTLGDLSYNEQFF

J: TRBJ1-4
D: .
size: .
V: TRBV5-1
DNA: TGCGCCAGCAGCCTCCGGACGGTGGGAGAAAAACTGTTTTTT
CDR3: CASSLRTVGEKLFF

J: TRBJ2-7
D: TRBD1
size: .
V: TRBV28
DNA: TGTGCCAGCAGTCTCCCCTGGGGACAGGGAGGTGAGCAGTACTTC
CDR3: CASSLPWGQGGEQYF

J: TRBJ2-1
D: TRBD1
size: .
V: TRBV4-3
DNA: TGCGCCAGCAGCCGACAGGGTTGGGGTATATACAATGAGCAGTTCTTC
CDR3: CASSRQGWGIYNEQFF

J: TRBJ2-1
D: TRBD2
size: .
V: TRBV10-3
DNA: TGTGCCATCAGGAAAGCCGGGACTAGCGGGAGCACCAATGAGCAGTTCTTC
CDR3: CAIRKAGTSGSTNEQFF

J: TRBJ2-7
D: .
size: .
V: TRBV6-5
DNA: TGTGCCAGCAGTGATAGCGGAGCCGGCTACGAGCAGTACTTC
CDR3: CASSDSGAGYEQYF

J: TRBJ1-3
D: .
size: once
V: TRBV18
DNA: TGTGCCAGCTCACCTAGCGGGCCAGGGCCTGGAAACACCATATATTTT
CDR3: CASSPSGPGPGNTIYF

J: TRBJ2-7
D: TRBD2
size: once
V: TRBV4-3
DNA: TGCGCCAGCAGCCAACACCCGGGGAGGGCCTACGAGCAGTACTTC
CDR3: CASSQHPGRAYEQYF

J: TRBJ1-2
D: .
size: .
V: TRBV19
DNA: TGTGCCAGTAGTATAGGACAGTCCCTCTATGGCTACACCTTC
CDR3: CASSIGQSLYGYTF

J: TRBJ2-7
D: TRBD1
size: .
V: TRBV7-8
DNA: TGTGCCAGCAGCTTCCAGGGGGCGGATGAGCAGTACTTC
CDR3: CASSFQGADEQYF

J: TRBJ1-4
D: .
size: .
V: TRBV6-1
DNA: TGTGCCAGCTGGCTGCCCCGGGCTAATGAAAAACTGTTTTTT
CDR3: CASWLPRANEKLFF

J: TRBJ2-1
D: .
size: .
V: TRBV28
DNA: TGTGCCAGCAGCTCCGGGACACTCAATGAGCAGTTCTTC
CDR3: CASSSGTLNEQFF

J: TRBJ2-7
D: TRBD1
size: .
V: TRBV11-3
DNA: TGTGCCAGCAGCTTAGGAGGGACAGACTACGAGCAGTACTTC
CDR3: CASSLGGTDYEQYF

J: TRBJ1-2
D: .
size: .
V: TRBV18
DNA: TGTGCCAGCTCACCTGACAGGAGTCTCGGCTACACCTTC
CDR3: CASSPDRSLGYTF

J: TRBJ2-2
D: .
size: .
V: TRBV27
DNA: TGTGCCAGTGACCCGACAGGGAGGGGAACCGGGGAGCTGTTTTTT
CDR3: CASDPTGRGTGELFF

J: TRBJ2-1
D: .
size: .
V: TRBV19
DNA: TGTGCCAGTAGTAGGCTTTACAATGAGCAGTTCTTC
CDR3: CASSRLYNEQFF

J: TRBJ2-7
D: .
size: .
V: TRBV27
DNA: TGTGCCAGCAGTCAAACTATAGACAGATCTACCTACGAGCAGTACTTC
CDR3: CASSQTIDRSTYEQYF

J: TRBJ1-1
D: TRBD1
size: .
V: TRBV5-1
DNA: TGCGCCAGCAGCCGCCGGACAGGGGCACAAAACACTGAAGCTTTCTTT
CDR3: CASSRRTGAQNTEAFF

J: TRBJ2-7
D: .
size: few
V: TRBV28
DNA: TGTGCCAGCAGTTTCTCATCATCCTACGAGCAGTACTTC
CDR3: CASSFSSSYEQYF

J: TRBJ1-1
D: .
size: .
V: TRBV7-9
DNA: TGTGCCAGCAGCTTAATGGGGGGTCTGAACACTGAAGCTTTCTTT
CDR3: CASSLMGGLNTEAFF

J: TRBJ2-7
D: .
size: .
V: TRBV19
DNA: TGTGCCAGTAGTACTGGGACACCTCTCTATCACTTC
CDR3: CASSTGTPLYHF

J: TRBJ2-5
D: .
size: .
V: TRBV27
DNA: TGTGCCAGCAGCGAAGACAGGACACGCGTGGAGACCCAGTACTTC
CDR3: CASSEDRTRVETQYF